The subject of this entry is one TCR beta chain. TCRdb's table, derived via immunoSEQ multiplex PCR, lists solely in-frame clones and lacks some. The sample contains 440,000 or so clones, approximately 91% of which appear only once. CDR1 is SNHLY and CDR2 is FYNNEI in the germline V gene. This CDR3 comprises 17 residues. V shed 6 bases, J shed 4 bases, and the junction held 7 bases outside the gene matches. This record comes from a study of blood T cell repertoires in COVID-19. The TCR comes from a middle-aged woman with COVID-19, enrolled during active disease. The specimen was peripheral blood. V and J are TRBV2 and TRBJ2-2; TRBD2 matches 14 bases. The CDR3 nucleotides read TGTGCCAGCAGCCCGACTAGCGGGGGGGCAGGCACCGGGGAGCTGTTTTTT. Its translation: CASSPTSGGAGTGELFF.